This TCR beta chain stems from a study of spatial heterogeneity in lung cancer. Across the study: Compared with alpha-chain sequences, beta-chain sequences were consistently detected in greater numbers.

Documented time point: sample taken at primary tumor resection. Unsorted whole RNA from tumor, nontumor lung or frozen PBMC underwent sequencing. Carried by each TCR cDNA molecule was a unique molecular identifier. Via MiXCR, TCRdb re-called the 5' RACE reads, giving one row per CDR3 protein. The sample records tens of thousands of distinct CDR3 sequences, approximately 6.8% being singletons. General observations from the study: At tumor resection, ubiquitous expanded TCRs were detected in blood more often than later.

This clonotype was seen at least ten times. Its antigen is unknown. The J segment lost 9 bases and the V segment lost 4 bases, leaving 6 bases of the junction unmatched. CDR3 length equals 16 residues. Germline CDR1 SGHTA, CDR2 FQGNSA. The source material was PBMCs, sampled at surgery. This chain uses TRBV7-2 with TRBJ2-1; TRBD2 agrees at 16 bases. The sequence derives from a female donor with early-stage non-small cell lung cancer. The CDR3 region is CASSWGLAGGLFEQFF. In nucleotides, the CDR3 is TGTGCCAGCAGCTGGGGACTAGCGGGGGGGCTCTTTGAGCAGTTCTTC.